Sequencing of this T cell receptor (beta chain) was carried out in a study of T cell responses to AZD1222 COVID-19 vaccine (dated by TCRdb to 2020 to 2023). Notes on the research overall: AZD1222 recipients given second doses at about 4 weeks or at about 12 weeks were pooled, since spike-specific TCR depth and breadth were not found to differ between the two schedules. A total of 233 trial participants underwent TCR sequencing, of whom about 200 had received two doses of AZD1222 and about 26 had received two doses of the MenACWY control vaccine. Trial participants were enrolled by age into 18-55, 56-69 and 70-plus year subgroups, with around 140, 26 and 57 TCR-sequenced participants respectively.

The CDR3 regions of human TCRbeta chains were analyzed by immunosequencing. Per the source publication's procedure: Repertoire TCRs were matched against a reference library of SARS-CoV-2-specific TCRs generated with the MIRA antigen-specificity platform. Breadth was defined as the fraction of unique TCRs that were SARS-CoV-2-associated. Depth was defined as the fraction of total T cells that were SARS-CoV-2-associated. Using the MIRA data, each spike-specific TCR was assigned both to the spike region to which the TCR was reactive and to a CD4 or CD8 class. Log10-transformed breadth and depth values were compared by one-way ANOVA with Sidak's multiple comparisons tests. Here the immuneACCESS table is served through TCRdb, limited to in-frame sequences with V and J called. Missing clones are a known gap in these copies; in checked studies unresolved V genes cover under half, and the rest lacks a known reason. That table supplies the V and J calls and clone size; D and trimming were determined from the DNA. For this sample the table gives 70,000 or so clones, of which around 88% were detected only once. 20% of the sample is held by the ten biggest clonotypes.

This clone was observed once. Its binding antigen is unknown. No base-level quality is on record; no much larger clone is a single base apart. V has 1 base trimmed and J has 1 base trimmed; junction bases matching no gene number 5. Including cysteine and phenylalanine, the CDR3 has 17 amino acids. Left in the record is the CDR3 DNA by itself, 51 bases read in frame from the first base. For CDR1 and CDR2, the germline V gene lists SGHTA and FQGNSA. Results and caveats for the whole study, not just this receptor: The vaccine-associated CD4 TCRs covered the entire spike protein, and the dominant responses fell in regions 160-218 and 743-854. Reportedly, almost half of the unique spike-specific TCRs recognized epitopes lying outside the regions that are mutated in the B.1.351 and B.1.1.7 variants. A significant rise in spike-specific TCR breadth and depth was observed after two AZD1222 doses relative to day 0 and relative to MenACWY recipients. Participants were mostly white British, with more females than males. The authors suggested clonal diversity may have been underestimated. Conclusions about previously exposed vaccinees are limited, since just 6 or 7 AZD1222 recipients were seropositive for SARS-CoV-2 at baseline. Because no samples from the day 14 peak response were available, repertoires could be characterized only after the peak T cell response. In the small 56-69-year group, the increase in depth fell short of significance, most likely because of low power.

The time point label here, explained by the study, means: baseline before first vaccination. The vaccinee samples were drawn from two UK trials, COV001 and COV002, one of which was a single-blind randomized controlled phase 2/3 trial testing AZD1222 (ChAdOx1 nCoV-19) in healthy adults. For TCRbeta chain sequencing, PBMC samples from trial participants were taken at day 0 and at day 28 after the second dose. The origin of this receptor is an adult in good health. The specimen comprised peripheral blood, sampled on day 0 of AZD1222 vaccination. The rearrangement combines TRBV7-2 with TRBJ2-2; TRBD2 matches 8 bases in the middle. The bases read TGTGCCAGCAGCTTAGGACCTCGGGGGGGGAACACCGGGGAGCTGTTTTTT. This gives the protein CASSLGPRGGNTGELFF.